Each of the 22 T cell receptor beta chains below was sequenced from the same sample in a study of identical twins. TCRdb re-derived calls from the 5' RACE reads in MiXCR, one entry per CDR3 protein. The table records 200,000 to 250,000 distinct CDR3 sequences, roughly 7% of them present only once. The same specimen was also included in a second study, on yellow fever vaccine responses in identical twins.

The specimen was memory (CD45RO+) T cells sorted from blood. These receptors were obtained from a woman aged 18-29 years in good health.

This clonotype was seen a handful of times. The chain has TRBV7-6 and TRBJ2-1; D perhaps matches TRBD1 (6 bases). Germline values: CDR1 SGHVS, CDR2 FNYEAQ. V lost 3 bases, J lost 4 bases, and 31 bases lay in between. The CDR3 runs 21 residues. The CDR3 DNA reads as TGTGCCAGCAGCTTCATGCCAGAGACAGGCTTGACCCCTCGACCGTACAATGAGCAGTTCTTC. Translated, it gives CASSFMPETGLTPRPYNEQFF.

This sequence joins TRBV2 and TRBJ1-6; D unclear. With 3 bases removed from V and 13 bases from J, the gap between germline ends came to 13 bases. The germline CDR1 and CDR2 sequences are SNHLY and FYNNEI. This CDR3 is built from 13 residues. The CDR3 is CASSDRAFGPLHF. CDR3 DNA: TGTGCCAGCAGTGATCGAGCGTTTGGGCCCCTCCACTTT.

This clonotype was observed at least ten times. V and J are TRBV12-3 or TRBV12-4 and TRBJ2-5; TRBD2 agrees at 9 bases. The CDR3 runs to 15 residues. V trimming: 2 bases; J trimming: 2 bases; junction bases outside the gene matches: 3. For the CDR3, the DNA is TGTGCCAGCAGTTTACAGCGGGGGGCTCAAGAGACCCAGTACTTC. It translates to CASSLQRGAQETQYF.

This clonotype was seen at least ten times. J is TRBJ1-3 and V is TRBV12-5; D unclear. The CDR3 totals 14 residues. The germline gives CDR1 LGHNT, CDR2 FRNRAP. V gave up 3 bases and J gave up 4 bases, with 10 bases separating them. In DNA, the CDR3 is TGTGCTAGTGGTTTTTTAGGTATGGGAAACACCATATATTTT. Translated, it gives CASGFLGMGNTIYF.

Many counts were recorded for this clonotype. The chain couples TRBV18 to TRBJ1-1, with TRBD1 identical over 8 bases. With V trimmed by 3 bases and J by 3 bases, 0 bases remained unmatched. CDR3 length: 13 residues. CDR1 KGHSH and CDR2 LQKENI come from the germline V gene. The CDR3 reads CASSPTGDTEAFF. Here the CDR3 DNA reads TGTGCCAGCTCACCGACAGGGGACACTGAAGCTTTCTTT.

The gene calls are TRBV3-1 and TRBJ2-1; the match to TRBD2 covers 8 bases. Germline loops: CDR1 LGHDT, CDR2 YNNKEL (reference sequence). This CDR3 contains 16 residues. With 4 bases clipped from V and 7 bases from J, the junction kept 12 bases outside the gene matches. Here the CDR3 DNA reads TGTGCCAGCAGCCCCCCGGGGGGGAGAAATGGGAATGAGCAGTTCTTC. Its protein product is CASSPPGGRNGNEQFF.

In its sample, this clonotype was seen a few times. The rearrangement uses TRBV20-1 and TRBJ2-4; no clear D. This CDR3 is built from 16 residues. V lost 0 bases, J lost 0 bases, and 12 bases lay in between. CDR1 is DFQATT and CDR2 is SNEGSKA in the germline V gene (reference sequence). The CDR3, as DNA: TGCAGTGCTAGAGATCAAGGGCCTACAGCCAAAAACATTCAGTACTTC. Protein sequence: CSARDQGPTAKNIQYF.

CDR3 sequence (DNA): TGTGCCAGCAGCGCCTGGACAGGGAACACCGGGGAGCTGTTTTTT. Its translation: CASSAWTGNTGELFF. J is TRBJ2-2 and V is TRBV11-2; 7 bases line up with TRBD1. Germline V gene data show CDR1 as SGHAT and CDR2 as FQNNGV. There are 15 residues in the CDR3. V was pared by 5 bases and J by 1 base, with 4 bases of the junction left unmatched.

The rearrangement links TRBV5-1 to TRBJ2-7; 10 bases agree with TRBD1. V shed 3 bases and J 3 bases; nucleotides not matched to a gene: 3. Germline lookup yields CDR1 SGHRS and CDR2 YFSETQ. The CDR3 loop spans 14 amino acids. The CDR3 spells CASSSGQGDYEQYF. The CDR3 DNA sequence: TGCGCCAGCAGCTCCGGACAGGGGGACTACGAGCAGTACTTC.

The CDR3 nucleotides read TGCGCCAGCAGCTTGTCGGGGGATTTTTCTCCAGATACGCAGTATTTT. Amino acid sequence: CASSLSGDFSPDTQYF. The rearrangement joins TRBV5-1 to TRBJ2-3, with D maybe TRBD2 (6 bases). Trimming stripped 1 base from V and 4 bases from J, with 16 bases between. The CDR3 totals 16 residues. The germline V gene has CDR1 SGHRS and CDR2 YFSETQ.

This clonotype was detected only a few times. The rearrangement uses TRBV28 and TRBJ2-3; 10 bases are a match to TRBD2. The V gene end was trimmed by 5 bases and the J gene end by 2 bases; junction bases not matched to a gene: 7. The CDR3 extends over 16 amino acids. Germline values: CDR1 MDHEN, CDR2 SYDVKM. The CDR3 DNA reads as TGTGCCAGCAGTCCTCTAGCGGGGGTCACCACAGATACGCAGTATTTT. It specifies CASSPLAGVTTDTQYF.

This sequence joins TRBV18 and TRBJ1-4, with D possibly matching TRBD1 (5 bases). Per the germline V gene, CDR1 is KGHSH and CDR2 is LQKENI. V lost 6 bases and J lost 8, with 22 bases in between. CDR3 length: 16 residues. The CDR3 spells CASSLRPAQRGEKLFF. The CDR3 coding sequence is TGTGCCAGCTCCCTTAGACCCGCCCAAAGGGGAGAAAAACTGTTTTTT.

The sample holds a few counts of this clonotype. V is TRBV6-1 and J is TRBJ1-5; TRBD1 might be the D (6 bases). The CDR3 is 14 amino acids. CDR1 and CDR2 from the germline V gene are MNHNS and SASEGT. V gave up 6 bases and J gave up 5 bases, with 14 bases separating them. DNA for the CDR3: TGTGCCAGCAGCCTCGGACAGAACTATCAGCCCCAGCATTTT. Amino acids: CASSLGQNYQPQHF.

V and J are TRBV7-9 and TRBJ2-2; D uncertain. Germline-derived CDR1 and CDR2 are SEHNR and FQNEAQ (reference sequence). This CDR3 contains 12 residues. The germline V and J ends were trimmed by 9 bases and 1 base, with 6 bases remaining between them. The CDR3 loop is CASRGNTGELFF. The CDR3 DNA reads as TGTGCCAGTAGAGGGAACACCGGGGAGCTGTTTTTT.

This clonotype was observed at least ten times. The rearrangement links TRBV4-1 to TRBJ1-1; perhaps TRBD1 as D (5 bases). V gave up 1 base and J gave up 4 bases, with 10 bases separating them. Germline V gene data show CDR1 as MGHRA and CDR2 as YSYEKL. The CDR3 is 14 amino acids. In DNA form, the CDR3 reads TGCGCCAGCAGCCAAGCGGGGGGGAGCACTGAAGCTTTCTTT. Its translation: CASSQAGGSTEAFF.

The sample holds many counts of this clonotype. The DNA of the CDR3 is TGTGCCAGCAGTAAACGACTAGCGGGGGGTTTTAATGAGCAGTTCTTC. As protein: CASSKRLAGGFNEQFF. The V and J genes are TRBV12-3 or TRBV12-4 and TRBJ2-1, with 13 bases identical to TRBD2. This CDR3 has 16 amino acids. Trimming at V came to 5 bases and at J to 7 bases, leaving 8 bases not matched to a gene.

In this sample, this clonotype turned up a few times. The chain employs TRBV5-1 and TRBJ2-7; D might be TRBD1 (5 bases). Germline V gene data show CDR1 as SGHRS and CDR2 as YFSETQ. The ends were cut back, 0 bases at V and 3 bases at J, with 10 bases in the middle. The CDR3 is made up of 14 amino acids. This chain's CDR3 is CASSLDRRFYEQYF. The DNA of the CDR3 is TGCGCCAGCAGCTTGGACAGGCGATTCTACGAGCAGTACTTC.

This clonotype showed up just a few times. The chain has TRBV6-1 and TRBJ2-7; maybe TRBD1 (8 bases). Germline V gene data show CDR1 as MNHNS and CDR2 as SASEGT. The V end was cut by 6 bases, the J end by 3 bases, with 15 bases between. The CDR3 is 14 amino acids. The CDR3 DNA reads TGTGCCAGCAGGGTACAGGGGGGGAACTACGAGCAGTACTTC. Translated: CASRVQGGNYEQYF.

This clonotype was detected a few times. The gene calls are TRBV6-5 and TRBJ1-2, with D uncertain. The V gene lost 2 bases and the J gene lost 4 bases, with 20 bases spanning the gap. The CDR3 sequence is 17 residues long. CDR1 is MNHEY, CDR2 SVGAGI, per germline. Written as DNA, the CDR3 is TGTGCCAGCAGTTACCTAGTCCTATCCGGTCGACTCTATGGCTACACCTTC. Its translation: CASSYLVLSGRLYGYTF.

The V and J genes are TRBV10-1 and TRBJ2-1; TRBD2 matches 13 bases. The CDR3 runs 18 residues. The germline V gene has CDR1 WNHNN and CDR2 SYGVQD (reference sequence). With V trimmed by 8 bases and J by 4 bases, 14 bases remained unmatched. CDR3 nucleotides: TGCGCCAGCTTGACTAGCGGGGGGCCAATCGAACTATACAATGAGCAGTTCTTC. It is translated as CASLTSGGPIELYNEQFF.

The sample holds a few counts of this clonotype. The J gene is TRBJ1-5, the V gene TRBV6-1; no clear D gene. This CDR3 has 16 amino acids. CDR1 and CDR2 (germline): MNHNS, SASEGT. The V end lost 2 bases, the J end lost 5 bases, and 16 bases lay between the germline ends. CDR3 sequence reads: CASSEWLGKADQPQHF. CDR3 nucleotides: TGTGCCAGCAGTGAATGGCTAGGGAAGGCGGATCAGCCCCAGCATTTT.

This clonotype was recorded at least ten times. This rearrangement joins TRBV7-2 to TRBJ2-3, with 7 bases lining up with TRBD2. Germline values: CDR1 SGHTA, CDR2 FQGNSA. This CDR3 has 16 residues. V gave up 1 base and J gave up 2 bases; unmatched junction bases: 6. The CDR3 is CASSLDAGVPTDTQYF. The CDR3 coding sequence is TGTGCCAGCAGCTTAGATGCGGGAGTCCCCACAGATACGCAGTATTTT.